These 2 T cell receptor beta chains originate from one sample sequenced in a study of shared clonotypes between healthy human individuals. Method: immunoSEQ multiplex PCR; TCRdb's copy keeps in-frame clones and lacks some. The repertoire holds under 1,100,000 clones, with approximately 72% as singletons. The sequencing sample was made of memory CD4+ T cells sorted from blood. The subset denotes: CD45RA-negative fraction. The receptor set was obtained from a man between 18 and 29 years old in good health.

The chain couples TRBV10-3 to TRBJ2-3, with a possible D match to TRBD1 (6 bases). The germline CDR1 and CDR2 sequences are ENHRY and SYGVKD. The CDR3 totals 14 residues. Trimming left V 6 bases short and J 1 base short, with 11 bases between. The CDR3 coding sequence is TGTGCCATCAGATGGGGGCCCGGCACAGATACGCAGTATTTT. This sequence encodes CAIRWGPGTDTQYF.

Here the CDR3 reads CASSPGTSGNTIYF. The CDR3 region has the DNA TGCGCCAGCAGCCCCGGTACCTCTGGAAACACCATATATTTT. This chain uses TRBV5-1 with TRBJ1-3; the D is unclear. Trimming left V 4 bases short and J 0 bases short, with 8 bases between. CDR1 is SGHRS, CDR2 YFSETQ, per germline. This CDR3 region has 14 residues. The full variable domain, its missing parts supplied by reference TRBV5-1 and TRBJ1-3, is KAGVTQTPRYLIKTRGQQVTLSCSPISGHRSVSWYQQTPGQGLQFLFEYFSETQRNKGNFPGRFSGRQFSNSRSEMNVSTLELGDSALYLCASSPGTSGNTIYFGEGSWLTVV.